The rows below give T cell receptor beta chains drawn from one sample of a study of persistence of HIV-infected CD4 T cells. The antigens these receptors bind are not known. Measured with immunoSEQ multiplex PCR; TCRdb has only the in-frame clones, and not every one. Counted here are tens of thousands of clones, 85% to 90% occurring once; the ten biggest clones make up approximately 3.2%. This specimen consisted of CD4+ T cells sorted from PBMCs after approximately 20-hour stimulation, obtained from a patient who received antiretroviral therapy. The receptors here all came from an adult woman with HIV who was CMV-seropositive. Both conserved end residues are part of each CDR3. The D gene is left open where the match is weak. Clone size is stated in some rows and not others, as once, few, many or a class when expanded.

CDR3 protein,CDR3 DNA,clone size,J gene,D gene,V gene
CASSQEHSYNSPLHF,TGTGCCAGCAGCCAAGAACACTCCTATAATTCACCCCTCCACTTT,once,TRBJ1-6,-,TRBV3-1/TRBV3-2
CASSEGQGDRQPQHF,TGTGCCAGCAGTGAGGGACAGGGGGATCGTCAGCCCCAGCATTTT,-,TRBJ1-5,TRBD1,TRBV2
CASSSGGGRGYTF,TGTGCCAGCAGTTCTGGGGGGGGTCGTGGCTACACCTTC,-,TRBJ1-2,-,TRBV12-3/TRBV12-4
CAVRQTASSYNSPLHF,TGTGCCGTCCGGCAGACAGCGAGCTCCTATAATTCACCCCTCCACTTT,-,TRBJ1-6,-,TRBV10-3
CASSPPEGTGATEAFF,TGTGCCAGCTCCCCCCCTGAGGGGACAGGAGCCACTGAAGCTTTCTTT,-,TRBJ1-1,TRBD1,TRBV18
CASPMNPDRSNTGELFF,TGTGCCAGCCCTATGAACCCGGACAGGTCCAACACCGGGGAGCTGTTTTTT,-,TRBJ2-2,TRBD1,TRBV28
CASSYSREFPMFF,TGTGCCAGCAGTTACTCGAGAGAGTTCCCAATGTTTTTT,few,TRBJ2-2,-,TRBV6-5
CATSRPIPSTDTQYF,TGTGCCACCAGCAGACCTATCCCTAGCACAGATACGCAGTATTTT,once,TRBJ2-3,-,TRBV15
CASSPPGVNMNTEAFF,TGTGCCAGCAGCCCACCAGGGGTCAACATGAACACTGAAGCTTTCTTT,-,TRBJ1-1,-,TRBV7-9
CASSPRQYQETQYF,TGTGCCAGCTCACCCAGACAGTATCAAGAGACCCAGTACTTC,-,TRBJ2-5,-,TRBV18
CASSDLNGQRKFF,TGTGCCAGCAGTGACTTAAACGGACAGAGGAAGTTTTTC,-,TRBJ2-7,-,TRBV2
CASSLTQNTEAFF,TGTGCCAGCAGCTTAACACAGAACACTGAAGCTTTCTTT,-,TRBJ1-1,-,TRBV7-3
CASSLGQGKGELFF,TGTGCCAGCAGTTTAGGACAGGGCAAAGGGGAGCTGTTTTTT,-,TRBJ2-2,TRBD1,TRBV28
CASSLGLVNTEAFF,TGCGCCAGCAGCTTGGGGCTCGTGAACACTGAAGCTTTCTTT,-,TRBJ1-1,-,TRBV5-1
CASSGQVNTEAFF,TGCGCCAGCTCGGGACAGGTGAACACTGAAGCTTTCTTT,-,TRBJ1-1,TRBD1,TRBV10-2
CAWKSTGNQPQHF,TGTGCCTGGAAATCGACGGGCAATCAGCCCCAGCATTTT,-,TRBJ1-5,-,TRBV30
CAISEGGSKSVGEAFF,TGTGCCATCAGTGAAGGAGGGTCTAAGTCGGTGGGTGAAGCTTTCTTT,-,TRBJ1-1,-,TRBV10-3
CASSLDSGSLAGELFF,TGTGCCAGCTCACTTGATAGCGGGAGTCTCGCCGGGGAGCTGTTTTTT,-,TRBJ2-2,TRBD2,TRBV18
CATSDSRARRADRVTEAFF,TGTGCCACCAGTGACTCCAGGGCCAGGAGGGCAGACAGGGTCACTGAAGCTTTCTTT,-,TRBJ1-1,TRBD1,TRBV24-1
CASSMAGYPSTDTQYF,TGTGCCAGTAGTATGGCGGGGTACCCTAGCACAGATACGCAGTATTTT,-,TRBJ2-3,-,TRBV19
CASSSQGYNYGYTF,TGTGCCAGCAGCTCCCAGGGTTATAACTATGGCTACACCTTC,-,TRBJ1-2,-,TRBV5-5
CASSPTPRGTEAFF,TGTGCCAGCAGCCCCACCCCCAGGGGCACTGAAGCTTTCTTT,-,TRBJ1-1,-,TRBV9
CASSFRLAGVVFF,TGTGCCAGCAGCTTTAGACTAGCGGGGGTAGTGTTCTTC,once,TRBJ2-1,TRBD2,TRBV12-3/TRBV12-4
CASNPPTRRLAEAFF,TGTGCCAGCAACCCTCCCACCCGACGGTTGGCTGAAGCTTTCTTT,-,TRBJ1-1,-,TRBV27
CASSLDSATGELFF,TGTGCCAGCAGCTTAGATTCGGCGACCGGGGAGCTGTTTTTT,-,TRBJ2-2,-,TRBV11-3
CASSPPLNEKLFF,TGTGCCAGCTCACCACCACTTAATGAAAAACTGTTTTTT,-,TRBJ1-4,-,TRBV18
CASSFLVGQPQHF,TGTGCCAGCAGTTTCCTGGTTGGTCAGCCCCAGCATTTT,-,TRBJ1-5,-,TRBV6-5
CASSLRGTSTDTQYF,TGTGCCAGCAGCTTAAGGGGGACTAGCACAGATACGCAGTATTTT,-,TRBJ2-3,-,TRBV5-6
CASSQIRRGTGNTEAFF,TGCGCCAGCAGCCAAATAAGAAGGGGGACAGGGAACACTGAAGCTTTCTTT,-,TRBJ1-1,TRBD1,TRBV4-1
CAKPRGPHYEQYF,TGTGCTAAGCCCCGGGGACCACACTACGAGCAGTACTTC,-,TRBJ2-7,-,TRBV9
CASSLEAGPYNEQFF,TGCGCCAGCAGCTTGGAAGCGGGACCCTACAATGAGCAGTTCTTC,-,TRBJ2-1,TRBD2,TRBV5-1
CASSFKGFPDTQYF,TGTGCCAGCAGTTTTAAGGGGTTCCCAGATACGCAGTATTTT,-,TRBJ2-3,-,TRBV27
CASSLVTGVGTYEQYF,TGCGCCAGCAGCTTGGTAACAGGGGTGGGGACCTACGAGCAGTACTTC,-,TRBJ2-7,TRBD1,TRBV5-1
CASSLLLRDRGNTEAFF,TGCGCCAGCAGCTTGTTGCTTAGGGACAGAGGAAACACTGAAGCTTTCTTT,-,TRBJ1-1,TRBD1,TRBV5-1
CATTRGTEAFF,TGTGCCACGACCCGGGGTACTGAAGCTTTCTTT,-,TRBJ1-1,-,TRBV6-5
CASSYGTLQLNGYTF,TGTGCCAGCAGTTACGGGACCTTACAGCTAAATGGCTACACCTTC,-,TRBJ1-2,-,TRBV6-6
CAWSAGVGELFF,TGTGCCTGGTCGGCAGGGGTGGGGGAGCTGTTTTTT,-,TRBJ2-2,-,TRBV30
CASSQDGTFGAGELFF,TGTGCCAGCAGCCAAGATGGTACTTTTGGGGCCGGGGAGCTGTTTTTT,-,TRBJ2-2,-,TRBV14
CASSLTGDLTMSSSSAEQFF,-,-,TRBJ2-1,-,TRBV7-3
CASSLLFAGSYNEQFF,TGTGCCAGCAGTCTTTTGTTCGCAGGTTCGTACAATGAGCAGTTCTTC,few,TRBJ2-1,-,TRBV7-8
CASTRGGLYGYTF,TGTGCCAGCACCAGGGGGGGGCTCTATGGCTACACCTTC,-,TRBJ1-2,TRBD1,TRBV6-5
CASSQDRSTDTQYF,TGTGCCAGCTCACAGGACAGAAGCACAGATACGCAGTATTTT,-,TRBJ2-3,-,TRBV18
CASSQGQAHYGYTF,TGCGCCAGCAGCCAGGGACAGGCTCACTATGGCTACACCTTC,-,TRBJ1-2,TRBD1,TRBV4-1
CASSPGTGRDQPQHF,TGTGCCAGTAGCCCCGGGACAGGGAGGGATCAGCCCCAGCATTTT,few,TRBJ1-5,TRBD1,TRBV19